Reported below is one T cell receptor (beta chain). What it binds is not known. Losses at the gene ends were 8 bases for V and 7 bases for J; bases not matched to a gene: 9. The CDR3 contains 15 residues. Germline V gives CDR1 MNHEY, CDR2 SMNVEV (reference sequence). General study points: Tumor Tregs overlapped most with tumor, then blood, naive CD4+ cells.

Constant-region reverse primers amplified full-length variable regions, followed by semi-nested Nested Universal Primer A PCR. From the 5' RACE reads, TCRdb called clonotypes with MiXCR, one entry per CDR3 protein. Of approximately 30,000 distinct CDR3 sequences listed, 24% were seen once; the top ten hold 3.5% to 5%. Source material: memory CD4+ T cells sorted from blood. Indicated subset: memory CD4+ T cells, CD4+CD45RO+CD25-. The TCR sequence derives from a female donor with breast cancer. J is TRBJ2-1 and V is TRBV27, with 12 bases that match TRBD1. Written as DNA, the CDR3 is TGTGCCAGCCAGCGCGGGACAGGGGGCAGAAATGAGCAGTTCTTC. It specifies CASQRGTGGRNEQFF.